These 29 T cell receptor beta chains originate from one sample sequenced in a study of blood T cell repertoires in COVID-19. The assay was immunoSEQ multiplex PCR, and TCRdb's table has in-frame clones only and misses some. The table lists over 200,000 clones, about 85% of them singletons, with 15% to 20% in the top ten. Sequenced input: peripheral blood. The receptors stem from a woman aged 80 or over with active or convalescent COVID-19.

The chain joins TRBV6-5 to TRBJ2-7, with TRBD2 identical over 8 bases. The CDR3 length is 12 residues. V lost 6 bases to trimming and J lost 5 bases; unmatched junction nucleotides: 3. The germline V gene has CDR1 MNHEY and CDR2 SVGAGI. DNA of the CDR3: TGTGCCAGCAGCGTACTAGCGGACGAGCAGTACTTC. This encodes CASSVLADEQYF.

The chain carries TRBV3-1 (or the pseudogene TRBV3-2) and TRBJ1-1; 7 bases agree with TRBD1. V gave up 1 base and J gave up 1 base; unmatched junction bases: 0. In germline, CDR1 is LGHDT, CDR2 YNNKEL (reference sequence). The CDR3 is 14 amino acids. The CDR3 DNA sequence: TGTGCCAGCAGCCAAGGACAGGGGAACACTGAAGCTTTCTTT. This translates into CASSQGQGNTEAFF.

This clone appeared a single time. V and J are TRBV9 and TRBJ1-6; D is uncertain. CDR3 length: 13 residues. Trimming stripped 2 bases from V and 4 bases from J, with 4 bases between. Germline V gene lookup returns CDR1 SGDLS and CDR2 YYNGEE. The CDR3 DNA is TGTGCCAGCAGCGTTTCTTATAATTCACCCCTCCACTTT. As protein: CASSVSYNSPLHF.

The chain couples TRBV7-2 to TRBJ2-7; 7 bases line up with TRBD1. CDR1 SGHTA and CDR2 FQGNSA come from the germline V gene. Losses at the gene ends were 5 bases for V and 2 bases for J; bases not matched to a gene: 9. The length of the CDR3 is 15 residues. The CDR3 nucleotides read TGTGCCAGCAGCAAACAGACAGGGCCCGCCTACGAGCAGTACTTC. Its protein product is CASSKQTGPAYEQYF.

The CDR3 reads CASKISLTGSGYTF. DNA for the CDR3: TGTGCCAGCAAGATCTCCTTGACAGGGAGCGGCTACACCTTC. The chain uses TRBV11-1 and TRBJ1-2; 7 bases are a match to TRBD1. J lost 8 bases, V lost 7 bases, and 13 bases had no gene match. CDR1 and CDR2 from the germline V gene are SGHAT and FQDESV (reference sequence). CDR3 length equals 14 residues.

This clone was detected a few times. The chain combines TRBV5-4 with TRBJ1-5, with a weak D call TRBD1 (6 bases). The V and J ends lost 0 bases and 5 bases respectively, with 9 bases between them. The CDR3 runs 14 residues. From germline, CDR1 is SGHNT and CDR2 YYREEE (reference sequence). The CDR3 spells CASSLGGPDQPQHF. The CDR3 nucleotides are TGTGCCAGCAGCTTGGGGGGGCCCGATCAGCCCCAGCATTTT.

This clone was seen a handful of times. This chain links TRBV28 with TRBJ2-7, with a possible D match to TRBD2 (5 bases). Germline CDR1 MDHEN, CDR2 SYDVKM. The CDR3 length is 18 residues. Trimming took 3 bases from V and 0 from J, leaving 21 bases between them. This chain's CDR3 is CASSFSPSLGLNSYEQYF. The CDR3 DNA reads TGTGCCAGCAGTTTCTCCCCCTCTCTCGGACTGAACTCCTACGAGCAGTACTTC.

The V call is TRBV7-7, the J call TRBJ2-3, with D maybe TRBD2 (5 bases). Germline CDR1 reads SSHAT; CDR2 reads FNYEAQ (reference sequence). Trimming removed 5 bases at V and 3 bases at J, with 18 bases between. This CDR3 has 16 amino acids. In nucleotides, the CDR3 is TGTGCCAGCAGCAAAGCCTTCGGAGGAGGAACAGATACGCAGTATTTT. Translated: CASSKAFGGGTDTQYF.

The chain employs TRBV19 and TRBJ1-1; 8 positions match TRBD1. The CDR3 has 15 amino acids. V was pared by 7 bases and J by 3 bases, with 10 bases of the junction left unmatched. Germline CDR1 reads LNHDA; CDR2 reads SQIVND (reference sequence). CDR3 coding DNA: TGTGCCAGTAACCTCTTACACAGGGGGGACACTGAAGCTTTCTTT. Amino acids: CASNLLHRGDTEAFF.

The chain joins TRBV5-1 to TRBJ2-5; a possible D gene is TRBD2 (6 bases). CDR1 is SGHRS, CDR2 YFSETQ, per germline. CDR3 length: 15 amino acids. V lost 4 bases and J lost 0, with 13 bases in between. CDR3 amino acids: CASSMGGEYQETQYF. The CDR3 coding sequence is TGCGCCAGCAGCATGGGCGGGGAGTACCAAGAGACCCAGTACTTC.

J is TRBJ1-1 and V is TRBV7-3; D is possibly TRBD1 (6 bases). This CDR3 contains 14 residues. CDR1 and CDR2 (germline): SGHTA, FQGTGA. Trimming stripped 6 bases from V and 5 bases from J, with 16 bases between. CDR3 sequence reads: CASSFQGGGTEAFF. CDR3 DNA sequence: TGTGCCAGCAGTTTTCAAGGGGGTGGAACTGAAGCTTTCTTT.

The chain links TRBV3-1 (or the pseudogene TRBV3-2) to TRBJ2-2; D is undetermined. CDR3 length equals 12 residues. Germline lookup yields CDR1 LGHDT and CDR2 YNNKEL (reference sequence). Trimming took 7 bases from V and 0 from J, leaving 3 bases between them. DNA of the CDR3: TGTGCCAGCACTCCGAACACCGGGGAGCTGTTTTTT. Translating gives CASTPNTGELFF.

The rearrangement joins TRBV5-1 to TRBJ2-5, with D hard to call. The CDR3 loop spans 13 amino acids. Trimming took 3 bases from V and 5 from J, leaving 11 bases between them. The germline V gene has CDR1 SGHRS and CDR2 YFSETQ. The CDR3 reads CASSSRLMETQYF. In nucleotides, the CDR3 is TGCGCCAGCAGCTCCCGCCTAATGGAGACCCAGTACTTC.

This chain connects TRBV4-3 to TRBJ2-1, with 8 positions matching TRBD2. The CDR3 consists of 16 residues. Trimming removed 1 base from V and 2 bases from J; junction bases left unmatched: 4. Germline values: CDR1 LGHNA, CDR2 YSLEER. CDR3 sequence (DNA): TGCGCCAGCAGCCAAGCCCCGGGGGGGCCCTACAATGAGCAGTTCTTC. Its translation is CASSQAPGGPYNEQFF.

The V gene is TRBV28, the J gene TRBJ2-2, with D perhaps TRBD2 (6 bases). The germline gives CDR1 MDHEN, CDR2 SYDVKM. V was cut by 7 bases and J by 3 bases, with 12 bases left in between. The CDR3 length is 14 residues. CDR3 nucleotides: TGTGCCAGCACCGGCAGCGGGTACACCGGGGAGCTGTTTTTT. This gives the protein CASTGSGYTGELFF.

CDR3 in DNA: TGTGCCAGCAGGGTTCCGGGATCCTACGAGCAGTACTTC. This gives the protein CASRVPGSYEQYF. The V gene is TRBV6-5, the J gene TRBJ2-7; D might be TRBD2 (5 bases). V dropped 6 bases and J dropped 1 base, with 10 bases sitting between them. The CDR3 sequence is 13 residues long. From germline, CDR1 is MNHEY and CDR2 SVGAGI.

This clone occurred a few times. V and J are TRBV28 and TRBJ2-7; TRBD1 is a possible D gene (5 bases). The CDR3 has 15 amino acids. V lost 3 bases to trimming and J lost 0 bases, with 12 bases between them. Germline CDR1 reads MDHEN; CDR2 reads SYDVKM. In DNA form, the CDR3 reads TGTGCCAGCAGTTTGCCACAGGTCGGCTCCTACGAGCAGTACTTC. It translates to CASSLPQVGSYEQYF.

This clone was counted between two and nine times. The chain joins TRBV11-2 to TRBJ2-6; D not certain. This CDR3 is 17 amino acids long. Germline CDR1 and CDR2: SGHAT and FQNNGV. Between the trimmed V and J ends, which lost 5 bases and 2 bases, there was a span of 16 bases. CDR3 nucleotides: TGTGCCAGCAGCAATCCTTCTGGGCGCCCTGGGGCCAACGTCCTGACTTTC. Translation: CASSNPSGRPGANVLTF.

The CDR3 is CASSYVQGYEQFF. CDR3 DNA: TGTGCCAGCAGTTACGTTCAGGGCTATGAGCAGTTCTTC. The V call is TRBV25-1, the J call TRBJ2-1, with D possibly being TRBD1 (5 bases). V lost 5 bases and J lost 8, with 13 bases in between. There are 13 residues in the CDR3. The germline V gene has CDR1 MGHDK and CDR2 SYGVNS. Variable domain in full (rest from reference TRBV25-1 and TRBJ2-1): EADIYQTPRYLVIGTGKKITLECSQTMGHDKMYWYQQDPGMELHLIHYSYGVNSTEKGDLSSESTVSRIRTEHFPLTLESARPSHTSQYLCASSYVQGYEQFFGPGTRLTVL.

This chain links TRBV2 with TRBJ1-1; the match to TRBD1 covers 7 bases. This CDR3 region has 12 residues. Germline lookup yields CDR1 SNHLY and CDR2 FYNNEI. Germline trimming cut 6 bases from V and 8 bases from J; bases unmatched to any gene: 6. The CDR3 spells CASSRQGTEAFF. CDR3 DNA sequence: TGTGCCAGCAGCAGACAGGGTACGGAAGCTTTCTTT.

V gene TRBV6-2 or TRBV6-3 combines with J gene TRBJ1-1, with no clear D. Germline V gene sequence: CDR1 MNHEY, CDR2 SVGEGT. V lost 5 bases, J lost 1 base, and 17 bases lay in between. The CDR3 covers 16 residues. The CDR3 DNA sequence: TGTGCCAGCAGTAATCTGCCGGGAAGAGGGAACACTGAAGCTTTCTTT. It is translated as CASSNLPGRGNTEAFF.

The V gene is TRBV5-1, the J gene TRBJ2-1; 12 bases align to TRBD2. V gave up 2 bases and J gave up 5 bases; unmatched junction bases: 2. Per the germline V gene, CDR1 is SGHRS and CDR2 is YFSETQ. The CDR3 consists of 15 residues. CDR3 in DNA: TGCGCCAGCAGCTTTAGGACTAGCGGGGACAATGAGCAGTTCTTC. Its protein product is CASSFRTSGDNEQFF. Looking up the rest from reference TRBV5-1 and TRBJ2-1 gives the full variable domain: KAGVTQTPRYLIKTRGQQVTLSCSPISGHRSVSWYQQTPGQGLQFLFEYFSETQRNKGNFPGRFSGRQFSNSRSEMNVSTLELGDSALYLCASSFRTSGDNEQFFGPGTRLTVL.

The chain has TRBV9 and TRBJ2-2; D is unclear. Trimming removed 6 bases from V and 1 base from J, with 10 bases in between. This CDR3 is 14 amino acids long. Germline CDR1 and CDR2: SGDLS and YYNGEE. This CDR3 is CASNPRGNTGELFF. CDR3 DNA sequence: TGTGCCAGCAACCCGAGAGGGAACACCGGGGAGCTGTTTTTT.

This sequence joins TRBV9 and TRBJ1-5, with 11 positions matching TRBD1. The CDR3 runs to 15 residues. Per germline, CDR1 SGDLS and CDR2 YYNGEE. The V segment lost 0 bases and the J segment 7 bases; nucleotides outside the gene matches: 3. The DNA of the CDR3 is TGTGCCAGCAGCGTAGGGACAGGGGGCGTCCAGCCCCAGCATTTT. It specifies CASSVGTGGVQPQHF.

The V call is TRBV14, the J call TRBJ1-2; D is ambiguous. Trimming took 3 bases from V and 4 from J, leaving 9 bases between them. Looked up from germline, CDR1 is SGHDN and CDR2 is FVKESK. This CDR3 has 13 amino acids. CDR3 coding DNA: TGTGCCAGCAGCCACGGCGGAACCTATGGCTACACCTTC. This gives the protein CASSHGGTYGYTF. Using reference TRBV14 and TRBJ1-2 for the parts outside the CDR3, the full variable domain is EAGVTQFPSHSVIEKGQTVTLRCDPISGHDNLYWYRRVMGKEIKFLLHFVKESKQDESGMPNNRFLAERTGGTYSTLKVQPAELEDSGVYFCASSHGGTYGYTFGSGTRLTVV.

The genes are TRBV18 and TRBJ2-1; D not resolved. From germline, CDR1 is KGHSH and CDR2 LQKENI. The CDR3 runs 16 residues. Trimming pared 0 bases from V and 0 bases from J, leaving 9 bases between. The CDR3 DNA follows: TGTGCCAGCTCACCACCATTGGGCCGCTCCTACAATGAGCAGTTCTTC. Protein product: CASSPPLGRSYNEQFF.

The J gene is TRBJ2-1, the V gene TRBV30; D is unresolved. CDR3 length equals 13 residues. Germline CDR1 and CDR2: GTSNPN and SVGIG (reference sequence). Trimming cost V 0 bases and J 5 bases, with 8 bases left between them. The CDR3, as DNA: TGTGCCTGGAGTGTACAAATTCACAATGAGCAGTTCTTC. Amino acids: CAWSVQIHNEQFF.

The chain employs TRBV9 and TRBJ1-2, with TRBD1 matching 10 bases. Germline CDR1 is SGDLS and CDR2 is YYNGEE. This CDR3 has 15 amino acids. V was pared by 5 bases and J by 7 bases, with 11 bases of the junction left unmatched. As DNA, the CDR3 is TGTGCCAGCAGAGAACTTCCGGGACAGGGGTCTGGCTACACCTTC. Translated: CASRELPGQGSGYTF.

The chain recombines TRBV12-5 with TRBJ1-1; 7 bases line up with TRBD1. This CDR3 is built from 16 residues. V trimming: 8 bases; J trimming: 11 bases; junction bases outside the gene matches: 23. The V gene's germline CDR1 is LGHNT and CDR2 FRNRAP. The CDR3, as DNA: TGTGCTAGTATACCATCGGAGGGACAGAGCATCGCGACGGCTTTCTTT. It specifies CASIPSEGQSIATAFF. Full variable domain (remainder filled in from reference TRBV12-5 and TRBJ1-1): DARVTQTPRHKVTEMGQEVTMRCQPILGHNTVFWYRQTMMQGLELLAYFRNRAPLDDSGMPKDRFSAEMPDATLATLKIQPSEPRDSAVYFCASIPSEGQSIATAFFGQGTRLTVV.